The 2 T cell receptor beta chains in this list originate from one sample, sequenced in a study of CXCR3-negative and CXCR3-positive naive CD8 T cells. Study-wide findings and caveats: Comparison of naive cells showed more hydrophobic TRB CDR3s in CXCR3-positive than in CXCR3-negative naive cells.

Libraries were UMI-labeled 5' RACE TRB cDNA. TCRdb re-called the 5' RACE reads and gives one entry per CDR3 protein, without DNA. This sample contains about 5,800 distinct CDR3 sequences. Antigens for these TCRs are unknown. Sequencing used naive CXCR3+ CD8+ T cells from blood. Subset here: CD45RO-CCR7+CD27+CD95- naive CD8+ T cells expressing CXCR3 (TNR3+). These TCRs come from a human donor in good health. Some clones in this sample may be carry-over from other donors' samples.

This chain links TRBV7-9 with TRBJ2-2; no DNA is available, so the TRBD1 call from TCRdb remains unchecked. The CDR3 runs to 13 residues. The germline gives CDR1 SEHNR, CDR2 FQNEAQ (reference sequence). The CDR3 is CASSWAGTGELFF. The whole variable domain, filled in from reference TRBV7-9 and TRBJ2-2, reads DTGVSQNPRHKITKRGQNVTFRCDPISEHNRLYWYRQTLGQGPEFLTYFQNEAQLEKSRLLSDRFSAERPKGSFSTLEIQRTEQGDSAMYLCASSWAGTGELFFGEGSRLTVL.

The chain joins TRBV25-1 to TRBJ1-2; TCRdb indicates TRBD1, and absent DNA this call remains unverified. Germline CDR1 reads MGHDK; CDR2 reads SYGVNS. The length of the CDR3 is 13 residues. CDR3 sequence: CASTWTQGVGYTF.